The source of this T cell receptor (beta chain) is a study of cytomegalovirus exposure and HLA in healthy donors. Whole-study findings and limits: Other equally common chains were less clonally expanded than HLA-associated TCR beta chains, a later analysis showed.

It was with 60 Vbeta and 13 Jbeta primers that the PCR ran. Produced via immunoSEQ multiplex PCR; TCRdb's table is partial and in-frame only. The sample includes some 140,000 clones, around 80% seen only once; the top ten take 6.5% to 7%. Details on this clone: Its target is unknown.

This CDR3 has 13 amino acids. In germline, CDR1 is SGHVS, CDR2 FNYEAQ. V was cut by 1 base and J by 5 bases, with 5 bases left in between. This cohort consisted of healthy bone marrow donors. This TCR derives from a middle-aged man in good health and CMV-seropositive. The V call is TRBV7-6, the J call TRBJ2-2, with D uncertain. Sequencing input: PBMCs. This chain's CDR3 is CASSLGPTGELFF. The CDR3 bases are TGTGCCAGCAGCTTAGGGCCAACCGGGGAGCTGTTTTTT.